This TCR beta chain appears in the sequencing data of a study of CD8 T cells in ankylosing spondylitis. This clonotype was counted at least ten times. Its target is not known. Germline lookup yields CDR1 SGHRS and CDR2 YFSETQ. The CDR3 extends over 14 amino acids. V was shortened by 2 bases and J by 7 bases, with 16 bases between the two germline ends. The authors made TCR beta libraries by quantitative 5'-RACE with molecular barcodes. TCRdb re-called the 5' RACE reads through MiXCR, storing one row per CDR3 protein. The sample consists of under 200,000 distinct CDR3 sequences, under 15% of them appearing once. Study findings and constraints: A CD8+ phenotype characterized the disease-linked clones, which were relatively rare in peripheral blood. Ankylosing spondylitis blood appeared to carry a characteristic TCR beta motif of several highly homologous variants. The clones that were linked to disease were reported to be significantly enriched in matched synovial fluid samples from ankylosing spondylitis patients.

What was sequenced was blood, either unsorted or a sorted T cell fraction (not recorded which). The clonotype originates from a female donor with ankylosing spondylitis or in good health (not recorded which). The V gene is TRBV5-1, the J gene TRBJ2-7; D gene uncertain. CDR3 loop: CASSLDGPAREQYF. The CDR3 region has the DNA TGCGCCAGCAGCTTAGACGGGCCGGCGAGGGAGCAGTACTTC.